This T cell receptor (beta chain) derives from a study of CD8 T cells in Susac syndrome. The authors reverse transcribed roughly 0.5 to 1 ug RNA with random hexamers. TCRdb reprocessed the immunoSEQ multiplex PCR reads via MiXCR and lists one record per CDR3 protein. This table has roughly 140,000 distinct CDR3 sequences, approximately 95% appearing once. This clonotype appeared a few times. The germline CDR1 and CDR2 sequences are MNHEY and SMNVEV (reference sequence). The CDR3 spans 14 residues. The V and J ends lost 4 bases and 0 bases respectively, with 4 bases between them. The chain carries TRBV27 and TRBJ2-6, with D uncertain. Sequencing was performed on CD4+ T cells from PBMCs. This receptor was obtained from a human donor with Susac syndrome. The CDR3 nucleotides read TGTGCCAGCAGTTCCGGCTCTGGGGCCAACGTCCTGACTTTC. It is translated as CASSSGSGANVLTF.